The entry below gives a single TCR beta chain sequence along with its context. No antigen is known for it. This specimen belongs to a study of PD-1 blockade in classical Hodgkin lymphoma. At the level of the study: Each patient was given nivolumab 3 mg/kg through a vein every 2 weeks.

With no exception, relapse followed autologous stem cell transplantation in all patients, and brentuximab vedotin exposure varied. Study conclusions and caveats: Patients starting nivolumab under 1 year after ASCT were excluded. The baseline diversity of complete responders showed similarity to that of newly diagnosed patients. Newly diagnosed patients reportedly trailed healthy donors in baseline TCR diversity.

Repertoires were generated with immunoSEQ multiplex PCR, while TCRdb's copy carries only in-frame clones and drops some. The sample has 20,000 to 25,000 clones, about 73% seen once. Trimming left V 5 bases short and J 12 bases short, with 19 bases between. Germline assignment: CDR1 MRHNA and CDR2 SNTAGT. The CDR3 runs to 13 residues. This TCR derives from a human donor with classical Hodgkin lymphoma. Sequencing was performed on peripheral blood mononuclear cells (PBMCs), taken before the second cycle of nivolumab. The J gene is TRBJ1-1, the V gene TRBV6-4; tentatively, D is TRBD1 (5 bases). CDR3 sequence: CASSSSPGLYTFF. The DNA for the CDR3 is TGTGCCAGCAGTTCCTCCCCGGGACTTTATACTTTCTTT.